This T cell receptor beta chain was recovered during a study of blood T cell repertoires in COVID-19. This CDR3 has 12 residues. V lost 5 bases to trimming and J lost 3 bases, with 2 bases between them. Looked up from germline, CDR1 is MNHEY and CDR2 is SMNVEV (reference sequence). Clones were read by immunoSEQ multiplex PCR, and TCRdb kept only the in-frame ones, dropping some. The table has a few hundred thousand clones, 85% to 90% seen once. The TCR was taken from a man between 60 and 70 years old with acute or convalescent COVID-19. Sequenced sample: peripheral blood. The V and J genes are TRBV27 and TRBJ1-6; no firm D call. This CDR3 reads CASSLYNSPLHF. CDR3 DNA sequence: TGTGCCAGCAGTCTCTATAATTCACCCCTCCACTTT.